This TCR beta chain was captured by sequencing in a study of technical replicates of blood from a handful of donors. Clones were sequenced by immunoSEQ multiplex PCR, and TCRdb holds only the in-frame ones, with some missing. The sample records 79,000 or so clones, 92% being singletons. From germline, CDR1 is MNHEY and CDR2 SMNVEV (reference sequence). The CDR3 is 17 residues long. The V and J ends lost 4 bases and 7 bases, in that order; junction bases with no gene match: 10. V is TRBV27 and J is TRBJ1-4, with 12 bases matching TRBD1. The TCR was taken from a human donor in good health. Sequencing was done on a sample of T cells isolated from PBMCs. In DNA, the CDR3 is TGTGCCAGCAGTTCGTCCCGGGACAGGGGGCTCGCTGAAAAACTGTTTTTT. This codes for CASSSSRDRGLAEKLFF.